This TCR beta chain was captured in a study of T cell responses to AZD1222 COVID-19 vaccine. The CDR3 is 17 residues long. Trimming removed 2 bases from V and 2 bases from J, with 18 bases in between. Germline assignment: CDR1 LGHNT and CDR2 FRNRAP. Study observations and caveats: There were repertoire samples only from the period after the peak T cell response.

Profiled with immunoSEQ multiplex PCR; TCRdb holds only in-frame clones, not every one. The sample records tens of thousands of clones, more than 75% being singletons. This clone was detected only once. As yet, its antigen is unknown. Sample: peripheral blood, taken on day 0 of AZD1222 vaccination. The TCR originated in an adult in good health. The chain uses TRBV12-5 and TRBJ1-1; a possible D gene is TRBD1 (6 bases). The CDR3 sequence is CASGLFLSRDTNTEAFF. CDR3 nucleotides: TGTGCTAGTGGTTTGTTTTTAAGTAGGGACACAAACACTGAAGCTTTCTTT. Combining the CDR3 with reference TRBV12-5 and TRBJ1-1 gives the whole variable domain DARVTQTPRHKVTEMGQEVTMRCQPILGHNTVFWYRQTMMQGLELLAYFRNRAPLDDSGMPKDRFSAEMPDATLATLKIQPSEPRDSAVYFCASGLFLSRDTNTEAFFGQGTRLTVV.